This T cell receptor (beta chain) was retrieved from a study of shared clonotypes between healthy human individuals. As regards this clone: Its cognate antigen is unknown.

Assay used: immunoSEQ multiplex PCR; TCRdb lists only in-frame clones, some missing. The table records some 1,400,000 clones, about 96% of them present only once. Study-level points and caveats: Owing to a small donor count, the genetic and exposure-history diversity represented was limited.

Trimming removed 3 bases from V and 7 bases from J, with 19 bases in between. This CDR3 comprises 16 residues. Germline loops: CDR1 LNHDA, CDR2 SQIVND (reference sequence). This TCR came from a man younger than 45 in good health. The sequencing sample was made of naive CD4+ T cells sorted from blood. As to subset: CD45RA+ positively selected. V usage is TRBV19 and J usage is TRBJ1-5; D perhaps matches TRBD1 (5 bases). This CDR3 reads CASSIYWGRVEQPQHF. As DNA, the CDR3 is TGTGCCAGTAGTATTTATTGGGGCAGGGTGGAGCAGCCCCAGCATTTT. The whole variable domain, filled in from reference TRBV19 and TRBJ1-5, reads DGGITQSPKYLFRKEGQNVTLSCEQNLNHDAMYWYRQDPGQGLRLIYYSQIVNDFQKGDIAEGYSVSREKKESFPLTVTSAQKNPTAFYLCASSIYWGRVEQPQHFGDGTRLSIL.